The 27 T cell receptor beta chains reported below all come from one sample, sequenced in a study of cytomegalovirus exposure and HLA in healthy donors. The method was immunoSEQ multiplex PCR; TCRdb's version includes in-frame clones alone and lacks a portion of them. The table shows about 130,000 clones, with roughly nine tenths occurring only once. The sequenced sample was PBMCs. Source of these receptors: a woman aged 18-35 years in good health and CMV-seronegative.

The rearrangement uses TRBV2 and TRBJ1-1; unclear D gene. Germline V gives CDR1 SNHLY, CDR2 FYNNEI. The ends were cut back, 3 bases at V and 2 bases at J, with 10 bases in the middle. This CDR3 spans 14 amino acids. The CDR3 spells CASSEGLLNTEAFF. In DNA, the CDR3 is TGTGCCAGCAGTGAGGGCTTATTAAACACTGAAGCTTTCTTT.

The rearrangement joins TRBV13 to TRBJ2-2; D possibly corresponds to TRBD1 (7 bases). The CDR3 contains 15 residues. V was pared by 5 bases and J by 5 bases, with 15 bases between. CDR1 and CDR2 from the germline V gene are PRHDT and FYEKMQ (reference sequence). The CDR3 protein is CASSVEGARTGELFF. Here the CDR3 DNA reads TGTGCCAGCAGCGTGGAGGGGGCTCGGACCGGGGAGCTGTTTTTT. Full variable domain (rest looked up from reference TRBV13 and TRBJ2-2): AAGVIQSPRHLIKEKRETATLKCYPIPRHDTVYWYQQGPGQDPQFLISFYEKMQSDKGSIPDRFSAQQFSDYHSELNMSSLELGDSALYFCASSVEGARTGELFFGEGSRLTVL.

The rearrangement links TRBV9 to TRBJ1-1; the D is unclear. With 4 bases removed from V and 0 bases from J, the gap between germline ends came to 10 bases. This CDR3 has 14 amino acids. Looked up from germline, CDR1 is SGDLS and CDR2 is YYNGEE. This CDR3 reads CASSLELLNTEAFF. CDR3 coding DNA: TGTGCCAGCAGCTTGGAGTTACTGAACACTGAAGCTTTCTTT.

This chain links TRBV18 with TRBJ2-5; 11 bases are a match to TRBD2. Germline V CDR1 and CDR2: KGHSH, LQKENI. The CDR3 is 17 residues long. Trimming at V came to 2 bases and at J to 1 base, leaving 6 bases not matched to a gene. CDR3 sequence reads: CASSPMASGGIQETQYF. The CDR3 DNA follows: TGTGCCAGCTCACCAATGGCTAGCGGGGGGATCCAAGAGACCCAGTACTTC.

J is TRBJ2-7 and V is TRBV5-1; 10 positions agree with TRBD2. This CDR3 region has 16 residues. Losses at the gene ends were 0 bases for V and 2 bases for J; bases not matched to a gene: 5. CDR1 is SGHRS and CDR2 is YFSETQ in the germline V gene. Here the CDR3 reads CASSLGSGGAAYEQYF. As DNA, the CDR3 is TGCGCCAGCAGCTTGGGAAGCGGGGGGGCCGCCTACGAGCAGTACTTC.

The chain carries TRBV18 and TRBJ2-5; D may be TRBD2 (6 bases). The CDR3 length is 11 residues. Deletions cut 8 bases from V and 5 bases from J, with 9 bases between. Germline V gives CDR1 KGHSH, CDR2 LQKENI. The DNA of the CDR3 is TGTGCCAGCCGGAGGGAGGAGACCCAGTACTTC. The encoded protein is CASRREETQYF.

V is TRBV21-1 and J is TRBJ1-5; TRBD1, the D gene given by the table, was not confirmed from the DNA. TRBV21-1 is shown as a pseudogene. This CDR3 is built from 17 residues. This CDR3 is CASSKAGHQYSNQPQHF. In nucleotides, the CDR3 is TGTGCCAGCAGCAAAGCCGGACACCAATATAGCAATCAGCCCCAGCATTTT.

The V and J genes are TRBV15 and TRBJ2-7; 7 bases map to TRBD2. CDR1 and CDR2 from the germline V gene are LNHNV and YYDKDF (reference sequence). The CDR3 runs to 15 residues. Unmatched junction bases numbered 5, after V lost 1 base and J lost 2 bases. CDR3 region: CATSRANSGPYEQYF. As DNA, the CDR3 is TGTGCCACCAGCAGAGCCAATAGCGGGCCCTACGAGCAGTACTTC.

The chain combines TRBV9 with TRBJ1-6; TRBD1 matches 8 bases. This CDR3 region has 15 residues. Per germline, CDR1 SGDLS and CDR2 YYNGEE. The J segment lost 10 bases and the V segment lost 1 base, leaving 7 bases of the junction unmatched. As DNA, the CDR3 is TGTGCCAGCAGCGTAAAGGGACAGGTCGACTCACCCCTCCACTTT. Protein sequence: CASSVKGQVDSPLHF.

This clone occurred once. The chain has TRBV6-5 and TRBJ1-2, with no clear D. In germline, CDR1 is MNHEY, CDR2 SVGAGI. The CDR3 is 16 residues long. Trimming shortened V by 2 bases and J by 8 bases, and 21 bases separated the two germline ends. The CDR3 region is CASSYRHGGGLSGYTF. CDR3 coding DNA: TGTGCCAGCAGTTACCGTCACGGCGGCGGACTTTCGGGCTACACCTTC.

The chain carries TRBV11-2 and TRBJ2-7, with 8 bases identical to TRBD2. The CDR3 extends over 16 amino acids. The V gene end was trimmed by 0 bases and the J gene end by 3 bases; junction bases not matched to a gene: 7. The germline V gene has CDR1 SGHAT and CDR2 FQNNGV. The CDR3 is CASSLDSGLAGYEQYF. In DNA form, the CDR3 reads TGTGCCAGCAGCTTAGACTCGGGCCTAGCGGGCTACGAGCAGTACTTC.

This clone has just one count. The rearrangement links TRBV14 to TRBJ2-5, with D tentatively TRBD1 (6 bases). This CDR3 has 12 amino acids. In germline, CDR1 is SGHDN, CDR2 FVKESK. V lost 4 bases to trimming and J lost 4 bases, with 7 bases between them. The CDR3 reads CASSPQGETQYF. The CDR3 DNA reads as TGTGCCAGCAGCCCACAGGGAGAGACCCAGTACTTC.

V is TRBV7-9 and J is TRBJ2-1, with 12 positions matching TRBD1. The CDR3 length is 16 residues. Losses at the gene ends were 5 bases for V and 7 bases for J; bases not matched to a gene: 9. Germline values: CDR1 SEHNR, CDR2 FQNEAQ (reference sequence). CDR3 region: CASSPMGDRGRNEQFF. The CDR3 DNA sequence: TGTGCCAGCAGCCCAATGGGGGACAGGGGGCGAAATGAGCAGTTCTTC. Together with reference TRBV7-9 and TRBJ2-1, the CDR3 gives the full variable domain: DTGVSQNPRHKITKRGQNVTFRCDPISEHNRLYWYRQTLGQGPEFLTYFQNEAQLEKSRLLSDRFSAERPKGSFSTLEIQRTEQGDSAMYLCASSPMGDRGRNEQFFGPGTRLTVL.

This rearrangement joins TRBV19 to TRBJ2-7; D is perhaps TRBD2 (5 bases). This CDR3 is 13 amino acids long. Trimming took 1 base from V and 3 from J, leaving 7 bases between them. Germline V gene data show CDR1 as LNHDA and CDR2 as SQIVND (reference sequence). This chain's CDR3 is CASSIAGNYEQYF. The CDR3 nucleotides are TGTGCCAGTAGTATAGCGGGGAACTACGAGCAGTACTTC.

This chain links TRBV6-5 with TRBJ1-4; D is uncertain. Germline V gives CDR1 MNHEY, CDR2 SVGAGI. The CDR3 extends over 14 amino acids. Deletions cut 6 bases from V and 0 bases from J, with 8 bases between. CDR3 loop: CASSPQPTNEKLFF. In DNA, the CDR3 is TGTGCCAGCAGCCCACAGCCAACTAATGAAAAACTGTTTTTT.

This chain connects TRBV6-1 to TRBJ1-5, with 10 bases matching TRBD1. The junction had 8 bases not matched to a gene; V was cut back by 7 bases and J by 5 bases. The CDR3 has 15 residues. Per germline, CDR1 MNHNS and CDR2 SASEGT. The CDR3 coding sequence is TGTGCCAGCAACGAGAGGGGGACAGGGGATCAGCCCCAGCATTTT. Its protein product is CASNERGTGDQPQHF.

This clone was detected only once. V gene TRBV5-1 combines with J gene TRBJ2-5; unclear D gene. The V gene's germline CDR1 is SGHRS and CDR2 YFSETQ. The CDR3 consists of 15 residues. V lost 3 bases and J lost 5, with 17 bases in between. The CDR3 DNA sequence: TGCGCCAGCAGCTCCGGGTCCCCCCCGTGGGAGACCCAGTACTTC. Translation: CASSSGSPPWETQYF.

The rearrangement uses TRBV6-5 and TRBJ1-1, with unresolved D. Trimming left V 4 bases short and J 5 bases short, with 8 bases between. The CDR3 is 12 amino acids. Germline V CDR1 and CDR2: MNHEY, SVGAGI. This CDR3 reads CASSFRRTEAFF. The CDR3 nucleotides read TGTGCCAGCAGTTTCAGGAGGACTGAAGCTTTCTTT.

The J gene is TRBJ1-4, the V gene TRBV13; 8 bases line up with TRBD1. Trimming cost V 4 bases and J 8 bases; bases outside gene matches: 6. Germline V gene sequence: CDR1 PRHDT, CDR2 FYEKMQ (reference sequence). CDR3 size: 14 residues. Written as DNA, the CDR3 is TGTGCCAGCAGCTACCAGGGGGCGGACGAAAAACTGTTTTTT. Translated: CASSYQGADEKLFF.

This chain joins TRBV7-9 and TRBJ2-3; D gene ambiguous. Trimming took off 3 bases at V and 1 base at J, with 8 bases between the two ends. CDR3 length: 14 amino acids. Looked up from germline, CDR1 is SEHNR and CDR2 is FQNEAQ (reference sequence). CDR3 bases: TGTGCCAGCAGCTTTGGCCAAGGCACAGATACGCAGTATTTT. It encodes CASSFGQGTDTQYF. Together with reference TRBV7-9 and TRBJ2-3, the CDR3 gives the full variable domain: DTGVSQNPRHKITKRGQNVTFRCDPISEHNRLYWYRQTLGQGPEFLTYFQNEAQLEKSRLLSDRFSAERPKGSFSTLEIQRTEQGDSAMYLCASSFGQGTDTQYFGPGTRLTVL.

V and J are TRBV2 and TRBJ1-1; D remains ambiguous. This CDR3 spans 14 amino acids. Looked up from germline, CDR1 is SNHLY and CDR2 is FYNNEI. V was cut by 2 bases and J by 0 bases, with 7 bases left in between. The CDR3 DNA sequence: TGTGCCAGCAGTGAATTCATCATGAACACTGAAGCTTTCTTT. The encoded protein is CASSEFIMNTEAFF. The full variable domain, rest sourced from reference TRBV2 and TRBJ1-1, is EPEVTQTPSHQVTQMGQEVILRCVPISNHLYFYWYRQILGQKVEFLVSFYNNEISEKSEIFDDQFSVERPDGSNFTLKIRSTKLEDSAMYFCASSEFIMNTEAFFGQGTRLTVV.

V is TRBV6-6 and J is TRBJ1-3; D gene unclear. The V and J ends lost 0 bases and 0 bases respectively, with 9 bases between them. The germline CDR1 and CDR2 sequences are MNHNY and SVGAGI (reference sequence). This CDR3 is built from 16 residues. CDR3 amino acids: CASSYSSVRSGNTIYF. The CDR3 nucleotides are TGTGCCAGCAGTTACTCGAGTGTCCGCTCTGGAAACACCATATATTTT.

The V gene is TRBV4-1, the J gene TRBJ2-5; a weak D match, TRBD2 (6 bases). V dropped 0 bases and J dropped 1 base, with 9 bases sitting between them. The CDR3 totals 15 residues. The V gene's germline CDR1 is MGHRA and CDR2 YSYEKL. The CDR3 region is CASSQEGLRQETQYF. The CDR3 DNA sequence: TGCGCCAGCAGCCAAGAGGGACTCCGCCAAGAGACCCAGTACTTC.

In nucleotides, the CDR3 is TGTGCCAGCAGTTCCTCAGCGAGGGGGGAGCTGTTTTTT. Translation gives CASSSSARGELFF. V usage is TRBV27 and J usage is TRBJ2-2; D is unclear. The CDR3 totals 13 residues. The germline gives CDR1 MNHEY, CDR2 SMNVEV (reference sequence). Trimming took 4 bases from V and 8 from J, leaving 11 bases between them.

The genes are TRBV9 and TRBJ1-2; unclear D gene. Looked up from germline, CDR1 is SGDLS and CDR2 is YYNGEE. V was shortened by 4 bases and J by 5 bases, with 15 bases between the two germline ends. The CDR3 totals 14 residues. In DNA form, the CDR3 reads TGTGCCAGCAGCCCCGTGCTAACCGGGTATGGCTACACCTTC. Amino acid sequence: CASSPVLTGYGYTF.

V and J are TRBV7-2 and TRBJ2-3; no firm D call. Trimming cost V 2 bases and J 7 bases, with 7 bases left between them. This CDR3 has 12 residues. Germline V gene sequence: CDR1 SGHTA, CDR2 FQGNSA. As DNA, the CDR3 is TGTGCCAGCAGCTTACTAGTCAATACGCAGTATTTT. Its translation is CASSLLVNTQYF.

This chain uses TRBV5-6 with TRBJ1-1; a weak D match, TRBD1 (6 bases). The V and J ends lost 3 bases and 1 base respectively, with 7 bases between them. Germline values: CDR1 SGHDT, CDR2 YYEEEE. The CDR3 runs 13 residues. In DNA form, the CDR3 reads TGTGCCAGCAGCTGGACAGCGAACACTGAAGCTTTCTTT. It translates to CASSWTANTEAFF. Combining the CDR3 with reference TRBV5-6 and TRBJ1-1 gives the whole variable domain DAGVTQSPTHLIKTRGQQVTLRCSPKSGHDTVSWYQQALGQGPQFIFQYYEEEERQRGNFPDRFSGHQFPNYSSELNVNALLLGDSALYLCASSWTANTEAFFGQGTRLTVV.